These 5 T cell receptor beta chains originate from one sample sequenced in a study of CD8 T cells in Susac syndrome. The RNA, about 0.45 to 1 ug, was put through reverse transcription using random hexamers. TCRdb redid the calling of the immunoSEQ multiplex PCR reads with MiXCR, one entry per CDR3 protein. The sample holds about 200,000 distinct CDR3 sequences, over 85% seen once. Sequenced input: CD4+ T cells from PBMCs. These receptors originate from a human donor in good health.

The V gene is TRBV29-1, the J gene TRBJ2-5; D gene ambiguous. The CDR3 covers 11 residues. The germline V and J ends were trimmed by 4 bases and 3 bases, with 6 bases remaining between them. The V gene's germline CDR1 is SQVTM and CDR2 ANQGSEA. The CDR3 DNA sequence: TGCAGCGTTGGCAGTGAAGAGACCCAGTACTTC. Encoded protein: CSVGSEETQYF.

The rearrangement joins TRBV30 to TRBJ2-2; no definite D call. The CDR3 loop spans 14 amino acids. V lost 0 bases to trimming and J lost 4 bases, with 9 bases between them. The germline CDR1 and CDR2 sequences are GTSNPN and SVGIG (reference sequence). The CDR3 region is CAWSVGVITGELFF. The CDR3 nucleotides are TGTGCCTGGAGTGTGGGCGTTATCACCGGGGAGCTGTTTTTT.

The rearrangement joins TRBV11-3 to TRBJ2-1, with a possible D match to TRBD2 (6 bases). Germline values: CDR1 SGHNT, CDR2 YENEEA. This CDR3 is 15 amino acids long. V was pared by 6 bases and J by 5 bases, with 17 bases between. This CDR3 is CASSRENSFDNEQFF. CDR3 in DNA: TGTGCCAGCAGTCGGGAGAACTCCTTCGACAATGAGCAGTTCTTC.

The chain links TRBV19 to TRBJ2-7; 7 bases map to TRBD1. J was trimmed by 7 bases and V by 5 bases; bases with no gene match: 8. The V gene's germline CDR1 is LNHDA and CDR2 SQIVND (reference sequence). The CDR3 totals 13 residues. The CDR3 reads CASSLRQGGEQYV. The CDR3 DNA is TGTGCCAGTAGTTTGAGACAGGGCGGGGAGCAGTACGTC.

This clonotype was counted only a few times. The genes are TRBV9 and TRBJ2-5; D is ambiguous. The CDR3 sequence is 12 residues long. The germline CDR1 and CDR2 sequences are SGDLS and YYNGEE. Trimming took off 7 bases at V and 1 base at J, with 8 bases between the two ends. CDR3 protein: CASSAPQETQYF. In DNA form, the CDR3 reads TGTGCCAGCTCAGCACCCCAAGAGACCCAGTACTTC. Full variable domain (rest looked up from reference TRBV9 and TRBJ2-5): DSGVTQTPKHLITATGQRVTLRCSPRSGDLSVYWYQQSLDQGLQFLIQYYNGEERAKGNILERFSAQQFPDLHSELNLSSLELGDSALYFCASSAPQETQYFGPGTRLLVL.